These 28 T cell receptor beta chains came from one sample sequenced in a study of cytomegalovirus exposure and HLA in healthy donors. The primer mix had 60 Vbeta and 13 Jbeta primers. Libraries were prepared by immunoSEQ multiplex PCR; TCRdb keeps only in-frame clonotypes and omits some of them. The table records around 61,000 clones, about 86% of them present only once. Sequencing was performed on PBMCs. The origin of the receptors is a man aged 35 to 55 in good health and CMV-seronegative.

The rearrangement joins TRBV6-5 to TRBJ1-4; possibly TRBD1 for D (6 bases). V lost 6 bases and J lost 7, with 15 bases in between. Germline lookup yields CDR1 MNHEY and CDR2 SVGAGI. CDR3 length: 14 residues. CDR3 DNA sequence: TGTGCCAGCAGCAGGGGAGGGTGGGGTGAAAAACTGTTTTTT. As protein: CASSRGGWGEKLFF.

This rearrangement joins TRBV28 to TRBJ2-3; D might be TRBD1 (5 bases). Germline V lookup: CDR1 MDHEN, CDR2 SYDVKM. The CDR3 extends over 15 amino acids. The germline V and J ends were trimmed by 0 bases and 3 bases, with 10 bases remaining between them. In nucleotides, the CDR3 is TGTGCCAGCAGTTTATGGCCAGGGCAAACAGATACGCAGTATTTT. Protein sequence: CASSLWPGQTDTQYF.

This chain uses TRBV30 with TRBJ2-7; 8 bases match TRBD1. The CDR3 extends over 12 amino acids. Germline assignment: CDR1 GTSNPN and CDR2 SVGIG (reference sequence). CDR3 nucleotides: TGTGGCATCGGGACAGGATCCTACGAGCAGTACTTC. This encodes CGIGTGSYEQYF.

The rearrangement uses TRBV7-9 and TRBJ1-2; 9 bases are a match to TRBD1. CDR1 and CDR2 from the germline V gene are SEHNR and FQNEAQ (reference sequence). The trim removed 5 bases at V and 4 bases at J, leaving 8 bases unmatched. The CDR3 is 15 amino acids. The CDR3 is CASSILQGAIYGYTF. The DNA for the CDR3 is TGTGCCAGCAGCATCTTACAGGGGGCGATCTATGGCTACACCTTC.

V is TRBV19 and J is TRBJ1-5; TRBD1 matches at 9 bases. This CDR3 is 16 amino acids long. J lost 0 bases, V lost 4 bases, and 4 bases had no gene match. CDR1 LNHDA and CDR2 SQIVND come from the germline V gene (reference sequence). CDR3 residues: CASSKGTGTSNQPQHF. CDR3 nucleotides: TGTGCCAGTAGTAAAGGGACAGGGACTAGCAATCAGCCCCAGCATTTT.

The rearrangement uses TRBV4-1 and TRBJ2-2; TRBD2 aligns across 12 bases. The CDR3 totals 16 residues. CDR1 MGHRA and CDR2 YSYEKL come from the germline V gene. Unmatched junction bases numbered 4, after V lost 3 bases and J lost 5 bases. The CDR3 protein is CASSHASGGATGELFF. DNA for the CDR3: TGCGCCAGCAGCCACGCTAGCGGGGGGGCAACCGGGGAGCTGTTTTTT.

The rearrangement links TRBV19 to TRBJ2-7; 9 positions match TRBD1. V was pared by 3 bases and J by 3 bases, with 3 bases of the junction left unmatched. The CDR3 is 14 residues long. CDR1 LNHDA and CDR2 SQIVND come from the germline V gene (reference sequence). The DNA of the CDR3 is TGTGCCAGTAGTATTGGGACAGGGAACTACGAGCAGTACTTC. Protein product: CASSIGTGNYEQYF. Drawing the rest from reference TRBV19 and TRBJ2-7, the complete variable domain is DGGITQSPKYLFRKEGQNVTLSCEQNLNHDAMYWYRQDPGQGLRLIYYSQIVNDFQKGDIAEGYSVSREKKESFPLTVTSAQKNPTAFYLCASSIGTGNYEQYFGPGTRLTVT.

The genes are TRBV9 and TRBJ2-5; no firm D call. The germline V gene has CDR1 SGDLS and CDR2 YYNGEE. The CDR3 sequence is 13 residues long. The V end lost 4 bases, the J end lost 5 bases, and 12 bases lay between the germline ends. The CDR3 DNA is TGTGCCAGCAGCCAGGAAGAAGGCGAGACCCAGTACTTC. Protein product: CASSQEEGETQYF.

The J gene is TRBJ2-3, the V gene TRBV7-3; 9 bases align to TRBD2. The V segment lost 3 bases and the J segment 1 base; nucleotides outside the gene matches: 5. The CDR3 length is 16 residues. The germline V gene has CDR1 SGHTA and CDR2 FQGTGA. As DNA, the CDR3 is TGTGCCAGCAGCTTGGGAAGCGGGGGGCGCACAGATACGCAGTATTTT. Amino acids: CASSLGSGGRTDTQYF.

DNA of the CDR3: TGTGCCAGCAGTGATAGGAGGTACTCCTACGAGCAGTACGTC. This encodes CASSDRRYSYEQYV. The chain has TRBV6-1 and TRBJ2-7; possible D gene TRBD2, 5 bases. CDR3 length equals 14 residues. Germline V gene data show CDR1 as MNHNS and CDR2 as SASEGT. Trimming took off 3 bases at V and 0 bases at J, with 9 bases between the two ends.

The chain combines TRBV5-5 with TRBJ1-1; D call uncertain. V dropped 4 bases and J dropped 1 base, with 8 bases sitting between them. CDR3 length equals 13 residues. Germline V CDR1 and CDR2: SGHKS, YYEKEE (reference sequence). CDR3 DNA sequence: TGTGCCAGCAGCATTAGTCCGAACACTGAAGCTTTCTTT. This translates into CASSISPNTEAFF. Based on the CDR3 plus reference TRBV5-5 and TRBJ1-1, the full variable domain is DAGVTQSPTHLIKTRGQQVTLRCSPISGHKSVSWYQQVLGQGPQFIFQYYEKEERGRGNFPDRFSARQFPNYSSELNVNALLLGDSALYLCASSISPNTEAFFGQGTRLTVV.

V and J are TRBV30 and TRBJ2-2, with TRBD2 matching over 14 bases. The V gene end was trimmed by 4 bases and the J gene end by 4 bases; junction bases not matched to a gene: 8. Germline V gene data show CDR1 as GTSNPN and CDR2 as SVGIG (reference sequence). CDR3 length equals 17 residues. CDR3 protein: CAWNQGLAGGLTGELFF. DNA of the CDR3: TGTGCCTGGAACCAAGGACTAGCGGGGGGCCTCACCGGGGAGCTGTTTTTT.

This rearrangement joins TRBV19 to TRBJ2-2; the D gene is possibly TRBD1 (6 bases). CDR3 size: 15 residues. The V gene lost 3 bases and the J gene lost 3 bases, with 11 bases spanning the gap. Germline V gene sequence: CDR1 LNHDA, CDR2 SQIVND (reference sequence). CDR3 region: CASSMTDSYTGELFF. The CDR3 nucleotides read TGTGCCAGTAGTATGACGGACAGTTACACCGGGGAGCTGTTTTTT.

The chain links TRBV29-1 to TRBJ2-1, with unresolved D. Per the germline V gene, CDR1 is SQVTM and CDR2 is ANQGSEA. The CDR3 totals 14 residues. Deletions cut 2 bases from V and 6 bases from J, with 14 bases between. The CDR3 sequence is CSVEPFTTGNEQFF. The CDR3 DNA follows: TGCAGCGTTGAACCATTCACGACTGGCAATGAGCAGTTCTTC.

This clone was counted between two and nine times. V and J are TRBV28 and TRBJ1-4, with D tentatively TRBD1 (6 bases). The CDR3 runs 15 residues. Germline loops: CDR1 MDHEN, CDR2 SYDVKM. V shed 8 bases and J shed 0 bases, with 13 bases lying between them. The CDR3 DNA sequence: TGTGCCAGCGGAAAGTCAGGGGCAACTAATGAAAAACTGTTTTTT. Its protein product is CASGKSGATNEKLFF.

The V call is TRBV5-1, the J call TRBJ1-2, with D unclear. The ends were cut back, 1 base at V and 5 bases at J, with 6 bases in the middle. In germline, CDR1 is SGHRS, CDR2 YFSETQ. This CDR3 comprises 12 residues. CDR3: CASSLTRYGYTF. The CDR3 bases are TGCGCCAGCAGCTTGACACGATATGGCTACACCTTC.

The chain is built from TRBV27 and TRBJ1-6; 10 nucleotides match TRBD1. Germline V gives CDR1 MNHEY, CDR2 SMNVEV (reference sequence). The CDR3 contains 20 residues. J was trimmed by 6 bases and V by 6 bases; bases with no gene match: 20. The DNA of the CDR3 is TGTGCCAGCAGCTTTTTGAGACACCTAGGCCGGGACAGGGGTAATTCACCCCTCCACTTT. Translation gives CASSFLRHLGRDRGNSPLHF.

The chain recombines TRBV18 with TRBJ1-5; 10 bases line up with TRBD1. The germline CDR1 and CDR2 sequences are KGHSH and LQKENI. V was pared by 3 bases and J by 0 bases, with 8 bases of the junction left unmatched. This CDR3 has 18 amino acids. The CDR3, as DNA: TGTGCCAGCTCACCCTCGGGACAGGGGTCTTATAGCAATCAGCCCCAGCATTTT. This codes for CASSPSGQGSYSNQPQHF.

Of note for this clone: Sequence at one end of the junction differs from germline and may be a read error. The chain uses TRBV4-3 and TRBJ2-2; D is uncertain. From germline, CDR1 is LGHNA and CDR2 YSLEER. The CDR3 totals 19 residues. CDR3 amino acids: CASSQDYDRSAAKTGELFF. The CDR3 DNA sequence: TGCGCCAGCAGCCAAGATTATGATAGGAGTGCAGCGAAGACCGGGGAGCTGTTTTTT.

The chain employs TRBV7-2 and TRBJ2-5, with a possible D match to TRBD2 (6 bases). The CDR3 is made up of 15 amino acids. Trimming pared 2 bases from V and 5 bases from J, leaving 15 bases between. Germline-derived CDR1 and CDR2 are SGHTA and FQGNSA. CDR3 DNA sequence: TGTGCCAGCAGCTTATTTAGCGGCTCAGAGGAGACCCAGTACTTC. This encodes CASSLFSGSEETQYF.

This chain links TRBV30 with TRBJ2-5, with no clear D. The J call is doubtful: the DNA matches TRBJ2-7 better. Germline values: CDR1 GTSNPN, CDR2 SVGIG (reference sequence). CDR3 length: 14 amino acids. CDR3 in DNA: TGTGCCTGGAGTCCCGTCCGGTACTATGGCGAGCAGTACTTC. It specifies CAWSPVRYYGEQYF.

The chain joins TRBV5-1 to TRBJ2-1; D perhaps matches TRBD2 (5 bases). Germline V lookup: CDR1 SGHRS, CDR2 YFSETQ. V was clipped by 5 bases and J by 9 bases, with 24 bases between them. The CDR3 sequence is 16 residues long. The CDR3 spells CASSYMTGYEEGEQFF. CDR3 bases: TGCGCCAGCAGTTATATGACGGGTTATGAAGAGGGTGAGCAGTTCTTC.

The V call is TRBV5-1, the J call TRBJ2-7; the match to TRBD2 covers 12 bases. Trimming took 0 bases from V and 3 from J; bases not matched to a gene: 7. The length of the CDR3 is 17 residues. Per the germline V gene, CDR1 is SGHRS and CDR2 is YFSETQ. CDR3 protein: CASSLGLAGGRIYEQYV. The CDR3 coding sequence is TGCGCCAGCAGCTTGGGTCTAGCGGGGGGGAGGATCTACGAGCAGTACGTC.

This clone appeared a single time. This chain joins TRBV25-1 and TRBJ1-2; TRBD1 might be the D (6 bases). CDR1 is MGHDK, CDR2 SYGVNS, per germline. The CDR3 runs to 13 residues. V was pared by 1 base and J by 8 bases, with 11 bases between. CDR3 sequence (DNA): TGTGCCAGCAGTGAATGGCAAGGGGGAGGCTACACCTTC. Protein: CASSEWQGGGYTF.

This clone has a single count. CDR3 sequence (DNA): TGTGCCAGCAGCAAAGCGCGGAGCGGGGGAGATATTGAGCAGTACGTC. This sequence encodes CASSKARSGGDIEQYV. The V and J genes are TRBV21-1 and TRBJ2-7; TRBD2 is the table's D call, not checked against the DNA. TRBV21-1 is reported as a pseudogene. This CDR3 has 16 amino acids.

The V gene is TRBV18, the J gene TRBJ2-7; D is unresolved. V was pared by 3 bases and J by 3 bases, with 9 bases between. CDR1 is KGHSH, CDR2 LQKENI, per germline. The CDR3 loop spans 13 amino acids. The CDR3 DNA reads as TGTGCCAGCTCACCCAAGGCGGACTACGAGCAGTACTTC. This translates into CASSPKADYEQYF.

The chain couples TRBV27 to TRBJ1-2, with D perhaps matching TRBD1 (5 bases). CDR3 length equals 14 residues. V was clipped by 5 bases and J by 8 bases, with 18 bases between them. CDR1 and CDR2 from the germline V gene are MNHEY and SMNVEV (reference sequence). The CDR3 DNA sequence: TGTGCCAGCAGTGCCGGGACCTACCGGGAGGGCTACACCTTC. Translating gives CASSAGTYREGYTF.

The table lists this clone with a few counts. The chain links TRBV28 to TRBJ1-4; TRBD1 aligns across 12 bases. The CDR3 spans 18 residues. Trimming removed 7 bases from V and 8 bases from J; junction bases left unmatched: 17. Germline-derived CDR1 and CDR2 are MDHEN and SYDVKM. CDR3: CASTFPRDRGLVREKLFF. The CDR3, as DNA: TGTGCCAGCACTTTCCCCCGGGACAGGGGGCTTGTGAGGGAAAAACTGTTTTTT.